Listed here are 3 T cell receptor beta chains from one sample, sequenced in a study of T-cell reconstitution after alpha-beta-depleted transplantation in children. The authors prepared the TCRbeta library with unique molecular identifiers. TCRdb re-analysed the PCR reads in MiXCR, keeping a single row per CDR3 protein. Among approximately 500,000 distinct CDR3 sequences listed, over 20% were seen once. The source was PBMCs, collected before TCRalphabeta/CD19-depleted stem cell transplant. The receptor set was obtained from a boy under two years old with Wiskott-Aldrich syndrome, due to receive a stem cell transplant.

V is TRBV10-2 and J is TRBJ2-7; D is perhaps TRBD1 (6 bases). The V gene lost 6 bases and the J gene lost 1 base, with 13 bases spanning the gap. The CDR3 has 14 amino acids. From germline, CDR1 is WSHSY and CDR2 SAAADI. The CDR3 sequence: CASRAKDSSYEQYF. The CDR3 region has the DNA TGCGCCAGCAGAGCCAAGGACAGTTCCTACGAGCAGTACTTC.

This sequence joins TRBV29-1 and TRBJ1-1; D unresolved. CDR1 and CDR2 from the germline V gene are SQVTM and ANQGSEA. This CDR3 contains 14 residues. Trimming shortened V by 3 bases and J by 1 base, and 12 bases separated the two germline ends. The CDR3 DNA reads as TGCAGCGTTGACAGGATGCATTCGAACACTGAAGCTTTCTTT. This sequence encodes CSVDRMHSNTEAFF.

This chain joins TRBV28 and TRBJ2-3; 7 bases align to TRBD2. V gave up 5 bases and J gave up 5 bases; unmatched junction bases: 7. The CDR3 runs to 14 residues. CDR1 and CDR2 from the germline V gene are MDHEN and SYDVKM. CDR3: CASSRTSDEDTQYF. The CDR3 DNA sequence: TGTGCCAGCAGTCGTACTAGCGACGAAGATACGCAGTATTTT.